This T cell receptor beta chain was observed in a study of T cells in Graves' hyperthyroidism and ophthalmopathy. Notes on the study in general: A model built on 13 V-J features separated ophthalmopathy from stable hyperthyroidism.

V lost 10 bases and J lost 3, with 15 bases in between. Germline CDR1 reads ENHRY; CDR2 reads SYGVKD. The CDR3 has 13 residues. The PBMCs studied were ones that came from 10 ml fresh peripheral blood. Amplification of TCR beta CDR3 regions used RNA as the template. The HTBI primer set was used in a first-round RT-PCR of the TCR CDR3. A single record per CDR3 protein comes from TCRdb applying MiXCR to the multiplex PCR reads. Of approximately 490,000 distinct CDR3 sequences listed, 22% were seen once; the top ten hold approximately 49%. Points on this clonotype: Its specificity is unknown.

The V and J genes are TRBV10-3 and TRBJ1-2; D call uncertain. The receptor was derived from a woman aged 70-85 years with Graves' ophthalmopathy. Specimen: blood. CDR3 sequence (DNA): TGTGCCACCCTGAAGAGGGCAGACTATGGCTACACCTTC. It encodes CATLKRADYGYTF.